This TCR beta chain came from a study of cytomegalovirus exposure and HLA in healthy donors. With 60 Vbeta and 13 Jbeta primers, the PCR was carried out. The repertoire was sequenced with immunoSEQ multiplex PCR; TCRdb's copy has only in-frame clones and lacks some. The repertoire holds a few hundred thousand clones, with 70% to 90% as singletons. The CDR3 runs to 17 residues. Looked up from germline, CDR1 is SGHRS and CDR2 is YFSETQ. The germline V and J ends were trimmed by 0 bases and 0 bases, with 10 bases remaining between them. Material: PBMCs. This TCR derives from a woman under 30 in good health and CMV-seronegative. The rearrangement links TRBV5-1 to TRBJ2-6; D might be TRBD2 (7 bases). Here the CDR3 DNA reads TGCGCCAGCAGCTTGGCCGGGGGGCCCTCTGGGGCCAACGTCCTGACTTTC. It yields the protein CASSLAGGPSGANVLTF. Full variable domain (rest looked up from reference TRBV5-1 and TRBJ2-6): KAGVTQTPRYLIKTRGQQVTLSCSPISGHRSVSWYQQTPGQGLQFLFEYFSETQRNKGNFPGRFSGRQFSNSRSEMNVSTLELGDSALYLCASSLAGGPSGANVLTFGAGSRLTVL.